A single sample is the source of the 2 T cell receptor beta chains below, sequenced in a study of T cells expressing NK-cell markers. TCRdb reprocessed the 5' RACE reads and reports one entry per CDR3 protein, with no DNA. The sample features hundreds of thousands of distinct CDR3 sequences, with around 5.2% in its top ten. Sequencing input: blood T cells: a sorted CD56 or NKG2C T cell subset, CD4+ or CD8+ T cells, or bulk PBMC T cells (not recorded which). The receptors derive from a man aged 18 to 70 in good health.

The chain links TRBV30 to TRBJ2-5; TCRdb indicates TRBD1, and absent DNA this call remains unverified. This CDR3 contains 14 residues. Germline V gene lookup returns CDR1 GTSNPN and CDR2 SVGIG (reference sequence). Here the CDR3 reads CAWSVWSGTETQYF. The full variable domain, with the rest looked up from reference TRBV30 and TRBJ2-5, is SQTIHQWPATLVQPVGSPLSLECTVEGTSNPNLYWYRQAAGRGLQLLFYSVGIGQISSEVPQNLSASRPQDRQFILSSKKLLLSDSGFYLCAWSVWSGTETQYFGPGTRLLVL.

V and J are TRBV6-5 and TRBJ1-4; the D call from TCRdb, TRBD1, cannot be confirmed without DNA. The CDR3 runs to 16 residues. Germline CDR1 is MNHEY and CDR2 is SVGAGI. The CDR3 reads CASRLDRGRPNEKLFF.